The sequence of this T cell receptor (beta chain) was determined in a study of OX40 agonist ivuxolimab in advanced cancers. Assay: immunoSEQ multiplex PCR; the TCRdb copy retains only in-frame clones and omits some. The sample carries about 78,000 clones, roughly 92% recorded once. Germline loops: CDR1 MNHNS, CDR2 SASEGT. CDR3 length: 14 amino acids. V was cut by 5 bases and J by 4 bases, with 12 bases left in between. This sequence joins TRBV6-1 and TRBJ1-5; D call uncertain. This specimen was CD4+ or CD8+ T cells sorted from blood, taken in a trial of the OX40 agonist ivuxolimab. The receptor comes from an adult with an advanced solid tumor such as melanoma, head and neck, liver or kidney cancer. CDR3 in amino acids: CASSPRRENQPQHF. The CDR3 DNA reads TGTGCCAGCAGTCCAAGACGGGAGAATCAGCCCCAGCATTTT.